Listed below are T cell receptor beta chains from one sample, sequenced in a study of T and B cells in COVID-19 patients. TCRdb re-called the multiplex PCR reads with MiXCR, one entry per CDR3 protein. This sample carries about 8,700 distinct CDR3 sequences, around 29% of them seen once, and the ten largest clones take 22%. The sample consisted of blood. The receptors come from a human donor who had recovered from COVID-19. CDR3s include the opening cysteine and the closing phenylalanine or tryptophan. Each record gives: V gene, D gene, clone size, J gene, CDR3 DNA, CDR3 protein. The D gene is left open where the match is weak. For some rows the clone size is stated as once, few or many, or as a class when expanded; others skip it.

v_gene: TRBV6-5
d_gene: TRBD2
abundance: medium-sized
j_gene: TRBJ2-1
CDR3nt: TGTGCCAGCAGTTACTCGAGACCGACTAGCGATGAGCAGTTCTTC
CDR3aa: CASSYSRPTSDEQFF

v_gene: TRBV19
d_gene: TRBD1
abundance: medium-sized
j_gene: TRBJ1-1
CDR3nt: TGTGCCAGTAGAACGGACAGGGGGCGCTTGGGCACTGAAGCTTTCTTT
CDR3aa: CASRTDRGRLGTEAFF

v_gene: TRBV5-4
d_gene: NA
abundance: medium-sized
j_gene: TRBJ1-6
CDR3nt: TGTGCCAGCAGCTTGGAAAGTGGTTCCCCCCTCCACTTT
CDR3aa: CASSLESGSPLHF

v_gene: TRBV6-1
d_gene: NA
abundance: medium-sized
j_gene: TRBJ1-2
CDR3nt: TGTGCCAGCAGTGATATGACAGTTTATGGCTACACCTTC
CDR3aa: CASSDMTVYGYTF

v_gene: TRBV5-1
d_gene: NA
abundance: few
j_gene: TRBJ2-6
CDR3nt: TGCGCCAGCAGCTGGGGCAGGGCCGACTCTGGGGCCAACGTCCTGACTTTC
CDR3aa: CASSWGRADSGANVLTF

v_gene: TRBV6-1
d_gene: NA
abundance: NA
j_gene: TRBJ1-1
CDR3nt: TGTGCCAGCAGGGAGCGACAGAGGTGGAGGGGCACTGAAGCTTTCTTT
CDR3aa: CASRERQRWRGTEAFF

v_gene: TRBV5-4
d_gene: NA
abundance: medium-sized
j_gene: TRBJ2-2
CDR3nt: TGTGCCAGCAGCTTGTCCCTGGGTCGTAACACCGGGGAGCTGTTTTTT
CDR3aa: CASSLSLGRNTGELFF

v_gene: TRBV20-1
d_gene: NA
abundance: NA
j_gene: TRBJ2-2
CDR3nt: TGCAGTGCTAGAGATCCGAGGGACACCTTTAACACCGGGGAGCTGTTTTTT
CDR3aa: CSARDPRDTFNTGELFF

v_gene: TRBV20-1
d_gene: TRBD2
abundance: few
j_gene: TRBJ2-7
CDR3nt: TGCAGTGCTAGAGATGTAGCGGGGGGCTCCTACGAGCAGTACTTC
CDR3aa: CSARDVAGGSYEQYF

v_gene: TRBV6-5
d_gene: NA
abundance: medium-sized
j_gene: TRBJ2-7
CDR3nt: TGTGCCAGCAGTCCCTCTCGGTACGAGCAGTACTTC
CDR3aa: CASSPSRYEQYF

v_gene: TRBV5-5
d_gene: NA
abundance: NA
j_gene: TRBJ1-2
CDR3nt: TGTGCCAGCAGCTTTCTTCCATCGGGCGGCTACACCTTC
CDR3aa: CASSFLPSGGYTF

v_gene: TRBV29-1
d_gene: NA
abundance: few
j_gene: TRBJ1-2
CDR3nt: TGCAGCGTTGTATCCGACAGGAATTATGGCTACACCTTC
CDR3aa: CSVVSDRNYGYTF

v_gene: TRBV6-6
d_gene: NA
abundance: few
j_gene: TRBJ1-1
CDR3nt: TGTGCCAGCAGTTCACGAGGACCTGCTGAAGCTTTCTTT
CDR3aa: CASSSRGPAEAFF

v_gene: TRBV5-1
d_gene: TRBD2
abundance: NA
j_gene: TRBJ2-1
CDR3nt: TGCGCCAGCAGCTTTAGTTGGGTAGCGGGCACCTACAATGAGCAGTTCTTC
CDR3aa: CASSFSWVAGTYNEQFF

v_gene: TRBV29-1
d_gene: NA
abundance: medium-sized
j_gene: TRBJ2-5
CDR3nt: TGCAGCGTTGCTAAGGGGGGGGGCGGCCAAGAGACCCAGTACTTC
CDR3aa: CSVAKGGGGQETQYF

v_gene: TRBV4-3
d_gene: NA
abundance: NA
j_gene: TRBJ2-6
CDR3nt: TGCGCCAGCAGCCAAGTACATGCGTGGGATTTCTCTGGGGCCAACGTCCTGACTTTC
CDR3aa: CASSQVHAWDFSGANVLTF

v_gene: TRBV18
d_gene: NA
abundance: few
j_gene: TRBJ1-5
CDR3nt: TGTGCCAGCTCACCACCGGGAACCAGAGGGCAGCCCCAGCATTTT
CDR3aa: CASSPPGTRGQPQHF

v_gene: TRBV20-1
d_gene: NA
abundance: few
j_gene: TRBJ1-1
CDR3nt: TGCAGTGCTTCTTCCGGGACACAGAACACTGAAGCTTTCTTT
CDR3aa: CSASSGTQNTEAFF

v_gene: TRBV7-9
d_gene: TRBD1
abundance: NA
j_gene: TRBJ2-3
CDR3nt: TGTGCCAGCAGTTTACAGGGGAGCACAGATACGCAGTATTTT
CDR3aa: CASSLQGSTDTQYF

v_gene: TRBV5-1
d_gene: NA
abundance: few
j_gene: TRBJ1-1
CDR3nt: TGCGCCAGCACCAGGGATTCCACTGAAGCTTTCTTT
CDR3aa: CASTRDSTEAFF

v_gene: TRBV7-2
d_gene: TRBD1
abundance: NA
j_gene: TRBJ1-1
CDR3nt: TGTGCCAGCAGCTTACAGGGGGCCGGGAACACTGAAGCTTTCTTT
CDR3aa: CASSLQGAGNTEAFF

v_gene: TRBV6-5
d_gene: NA
abundance: NA
j_gene: TRBJ2-5
CDR3nt: TGTGCCATGGGGGGGGGGCCGACGGAGACCCAGTACTTC
CDR3aa: CAMGGGPTETQYF

v_gene: TRBV28
d_gene: NA
abundance: NA
j_gene: TRBJ2-5
CDR3nt: TGTGCCAGCAGTTTTGGAGGGGGCTTGACTTCGGAGACCCAGTACTTC
CDR3aa: CASSFGGGLTSETQYF

v_gene: TRBV30
d_gene: NA
abundance: few
j_gene: TRBJ1-3
CDR3nt: TGTGCCTGGAGTGTACCTCGGCCAAGAGTAAACACCATATATTTT
CDR3aa: CAWSVPRPRVNTIYF